Many counts were recorded for the clone carrying this T cell receptor (beta chain). As part of library construction, unique molecular identifiers were attached to individual cDNA molecules. MiXCR, run by TCRdb on the 5' RACE reads, gives a single entry per CDR3 protein. The sample has some 100,000 distinct CDR3 sequences, over 12% seen once; the top ten hold 0.5% to 0.75%. This entry is derived from a study of early T cells in non-severe SARS-CoV-2 infection. This CDR3 is 15 amino acids long. Germline V CDR1 and CDR2: DFQATT, SNEGSKA (reference sequence). V was pared by 0 bases and J by 0 bases, with 6 bases between.

The V gene is TRBV20-1, the J gene TRBJ2-6; D is perhaps TRBD2 (5 bases). The specimen sequenced was whole blood. This TCR was recovered from an adult who was a healthcare worker with PCR-confirmed SARS-CoV-2 infection or an uninfected control (not recorded which). The CDR3 protein is CSARERASGANVLTF. CDR3 nucleotide sequence: TGCAGTGCTAGAGAGAGGGCCTCTGGGGCCAACGTCCTGACTTTC.